Listed here is a single TCR beta chain. This record comes from a study of PD-L1 blockade in urothelial cancer. Overall study context: Chemotherapy regimens numbering 0 to 3 had been given to patients. Blood analyses occurred 3 weeks (second dose) and 6 weeks post treatment start.

The investigators introduced synthetic TCR analog templates into each PCR as spikes. Measured with immunoSEQ multiplex PCR; TCRdb has only the in-frame clones, and not every one. The sample holds 75,000 to 90,000 clones, roughly 82% seen once. Deletions cut 2 bases from V and 5 bases from J, with 17 bases between. The CDR3 is made up of 15 amino acids. Germline CDR1 and CDR2: SGHNT and YYREEE (reference sequence). Sample: PBMCs, taken around atezolizumab (anti-PD-L1) treatment. The V gene is TRBV5-4, the J gene TRBJ2-7; maybe TRBD2 (6 bases). This TCR was sampled from a man in his 70s with urothelial cancer. CDR3 in amino acids: CASSLPLGGVDEQYF. The CDR3 DNA follows: TGTGCCAGCAGCTTACCCCTGGGAGGCGTCGACGAGCAGTACTTC.